This TCR beta chain was recovered during a study of T cell repertoires in cytomegalovirus infection. Each CDR3 protein is one row after TCRdb ran MiXCR on the reads. Counted here are 310,000 or so distinct CDR3 sequences, about 9.2% occurring once; the ten biggest clones make up around 2.4%. Trimming pared 2 bases from V and 8 bases from J, leaving 15 bases between. The CDR3 runs to 14 residues. Germline assignment: CDR1 SGHTA and CDR2 FQGTGA. The genes are TRBV7-3 and TRBJ1-2, with D tentatively TRBD1 (6 bases). The sequencing input was PBMCs. The TCR comes from a human donor in good health (CMV status not recorded). Some clones in this sample may be carry-over from other donors' samples. In DNA form, the CDR3 reads TGTGCCAGCAGCTTAGTTGAGGGGGGACGCGGCTACACCTTC. Protein sequence: CASSLVEGGRGYTF.